These 25 T cell receptor gamma chains originate from one sample sequenced in a study of intestinal T cells in coeliac disease. Using around 0.2 ug of biopsy DNA, TRG was amplified with LymphoTrack primers. TCRdb re-called the multiplex PCR reads through CATT. The sample has several hundred gamma-chain clones, 40% to 50% seen once; the top ten hold under 20%. Fewer than 11 formalin-fixed paraffin-embedded scrolls, each 5 µm thick, supplied each case's genomic DNA. Sequenced input: a duodenal biopsy. These receptor sequences come from a human donor with celiac disease.

The CDR3 region has the DNA TGTGCCACCGGGACAGAGCCACCGAATTATTATAAGAAACTCTTT. It codes for CATGTEPPNYYKKLF. This chain uses TRGV3 with TRGJ1 or TRGJ2. The V and J ends lost 9 bases and 0 bases, in that order; junction bases with no gene match: 14. The CDR3 totals 15 residues. Germline V gives CDR1 VTNTFY, CDR2 YDVSTARD (reference sequence).

V and J are TRGV2 and TRGJP1. The CDR3 has 14 residues. Germline CDR1 EGSNGY, CDR2 YDSYNSKV. Germline trimming cut 4 bases from V and 0 bases from J; bases unmatched to any gene: 2. The CDR3 nucleotides are TGTGCCACCTGGGATAATACCACTGGTTGGTTCAAGATATTT. Its translation is CATWDNTTGWFKIF.

This clone was picked up a small number of times. The chain couples TRGV8 to TRGJP1. With 3 bases clipped from V and 0 bases from J, the junction kept 7 bases outside the gene matches. This CDR3 is 16 amino acids long. Looked up from germline, CDR1 is VENAVY and CDR2 is YDSYNSRV. CDR3 sequence reads: CATWDPQNTTGWFKIF. CDR3 sequence (DNA): TGTGCCACCTGGGATCCACAAAATACCACTGGTTGGTTCAAGATATTT.

This clone is termed large. The CDR3 sequence is CATWDGDSSDWIKTF. Here the CDR3 DNA reads TGTGCCACCTGGGACGGGGATAGTAGTGATTGGATCAAGACGTTT. The rearrangement uses TRGV3 and TRGJP2. CDR1 and CDR2 (germline): VTNTFY, YDVSTARD (reference sequence). Germline trimming cut 3 bases from V and 0 bases from J; bases unmatched to any gene: 4. This CDR3 contains 15 residues.

J is TRGJ1 or TRGJ2 and V is TRGV2. V gave up 1 base and J gave up 0 bases; unmatched junction bases: 3. The CDR3 runs to 14 residues. Per the germline V gene, CDR1 is EGSNGY and CDR2 is YDSYNSKV. DNA of the CDR3: TGTGCCACCTGGGACGGCTCGAATTATTATAAGAAACTCTTT. Protein sequence: CATWDGSNYYKKLF.

The DNA for the CDR3 is TGTGCCTTGTGGGAGGTGTGGCGCCTAAGAATGCTCTTT. Its translation is CALWEVWRLRMLF. The chain uses TRGV9 and TRGJ1 or TRGJ2. The CDR3 extends over 13 amino acids. Germline V CDR1 and CDR2: GITISATS, ISYDGTV (reference sequence). With V trimmed by 0 bases and J by 16 bases, 15 bases remained unmatched.

This clone was picked up one time. This chain uses TRGV8 with TRGJ1 or TRGJ2. V was clipped by 8 bases and J by 8 bases; unmatched bases: 9. This CDR3 comprises 11 residues. CDR1 is VENAVY, CDR2 YDSYNSRV, per germline. This CDR3 is CATLGFNKKLF. The CDR3 bases are TGTGCCACCTTGGGCTTTAATAAGAAACTCTTT.

This rearrangement joins TRGV2 to TRGJP1. Germline CDR1 EGSNGY, CDR2 YDSYNSKV. V shed 0 bases, J shed 2 bases, and the junction held 9 bases outside the gene matches. This CDR3 is 17 amino acids long. The CDR3 sequence is CATWDGHPGTTGWFKIF. The DNA for the CDR3 is TGTGCCACCTGGGACGGGCATCCTGGGACCACTGGTTGGTTCAAGATATTT.

The J gene is TRGJ1 or TRGJ2, the V gene TRGV2. Germline CDR1 and CDR2: EGSNGY and YDSYNSKV. The V and J ends lost 0 bases and 6 bases, in that order; junction bases with no gene match: 8. The CDR3 is 14 amino acids. The CDR3 here is CATWDGPCCYKKLF. The CDR3 DNA is TGTGCCACCTGGGACGGGCCTTGTTGTTATAAGAAACTCTTT.

V and J are TRGV10 and TRGJ1 or TRGJ2. TRGV10 is placed among ORFs of uncertain function. The CDR3 is 11 amino acids. The V gene end was trimmed by 8 bases and the J gene end by 11 bases; junction bases not matched to a gene: 10. CDR3 bases: TGTGCTGCGTGGGGTTGGGAGGAGAAACTCTTT. Protein product: CAAWGWEEKLF.

This clone rates as large. The V gene is TRGV8, the J gene TRGJ1 or TRGJ2. Germline CDR1 is VENAVY and CDR2 is YDSYNSRV. Trimming took 0 bases from V and 0 from J; bases not matched to a gene: 5. The CDR3 has 15 amino acids. The CDR3 DNA sequence: TGTGCCACCTGGGATAGGGTTAAGAATTATTATAAGAAACTCTTT. Amino acid sequence: CATWDRVKNYYKKLF.

This chain uses TRGV2 with TRGJP1. The CDR3 loop spans 15 amino acids. V dropped 5 bases and J dropped 0; count of bases not matched to a gene: 6. Germline V gene lookup returns CDR1 EGSNGY and CDR2 YDSYNSKV. In nucleotides, the CDR3 is TGTGCCACCTGGGGGGCTCATACCACTGGTTGGTTCAAGATATTT. It codes for CATWGAHTTGWFKIF.

A remark on this clone: The junction does not match germline at one end; this may be a read error. V usage is TRGV8 and J usage is TRGJ1 or TRGJ2. Germline V gene lookup returns CDR1 VENAVY and CDR2 YDSYNSRV. This CDR3 contains 11 residues. The CDR3 sequence: CATWDYYKKLF. The CDR3 DNA reads as TGTGCCACCTGGGATTATTATAAGAAGCTCTTT.

V and J are TRGV5 and TRGJ1 or TRGJ2. The germline CDR1 and CDR2 sequences are VINAFY and YDVSNSKD. Trimming at V came to 3 bases and at J to 3 bases, leaving 8 bases not matched to a gene. The CDR3 loop spans 14 amino acids. The CDR3 region is CATWDQPSYYKKLF. The CDR3, as DNA: TGTGCCACCTGGGACCAGCCCAGTTATTATAAGAAACTCTTT.

By sample share, this clone is large. Other DNA sequences in the same sample also yield this CDR3. The chain uses TRGV9 and TRGJ1 or TRGJ2. CDR3 size: 9 residues. Germline CDR1 and CDR2: GITISATS and ISYDGTV (reference sequence). The V gene end was trimmed by 7 bases and the J gene end by 7 bases; junction bases not matched to a gene: 1. CDR3 loop: CALCYKKLF. The CDR3 DNA is TGTGCCTTGTGCTATAAGAAACTCTTT.

This clone is classed as large. The chain carries TRGV2 and TRGJP2. Germline V CDR1 and CDR2: EGSNGY, YDSYNSKV. The CDR3 runs to 16 residues. The J segment lost 1 base and the V segment lost 1 base, leaving 6 bases of the junction unmatched. CDR3 in DNA: TGTGCCACCTGGGACGGTGGGGGTAGTAGTGATTGGATCAAGACGTTT. Its translation is CATWDGGGSSDWIKTF.

This clone was detected only a few times. The V call is TRGV3, the J call TRGJ1 or TRGJ2. The CDR3 extends over 15 amino acids. V gave up 0 bases and J gave up 2 bases; unmatched junction bases: 7. Germline V lookup: CDR1 VTNTFY, CDR2 YDVSTARD (reference sequence). Here the CDR3 reads CATWDRLGDYYKKLF. CDR3 sequence (DNA): TGTGCCACCTGGGACAGGTTGGGCGATTATTATAAGAAACTCTTT.

The chain has TRGV2 and TRGJP2. The CDR3 sequence is 17 residues long. The germline CDR1 and CDR2 sequences are EGSNGY and YDSYNSKV. Unmatched junction bases numbered 10, after V lost 3 bases and J lost 0 bases. Here the CDR3 DNA reads TGTGCCACCTGGGACCCGAAGGCATATAGTAGTGATTGGATCAAGACGTTT. This translates into CATWDPKAYSSDWIKTF.

V gene TRGV4 combines with J gene TRGJ1 or TRGJ2. The CDR3 covers 14 residues. V gave up 2 bases and J gave up 2 bases; unmatched junction bases: 6. Germline CDR1 and CDR2: EGSTGY and YDSYTSSV. CDR3 nucleotide sequence: TGTGCCACCTGGGATGAGAAGTATTATTATAAGAAACTCTTT. Its protein product is CATWDEKYYYKKLF.

This clone occurred a few times. The chain links TRGV4 to TRGJ1 or TRGJ2. The CDR3 is made up of 12 amino acids. Germline V gene sequence: CDR1 EGSTGY, CDR2 YDSYTSSV. V was clipped by 0 bases and J by 12 bases; unmatched bases: 8. CDR3 sequence (DNA): TGTGCCACCTGGGATGGGCCTTTTGGGAAACTCTTT. Residues: CATWDGPFGKLF.

The gene calls are TRGV8 and TRGJ1 or TRGJ2. This CDR3 region has 12 residues. Trimming took 6 bases from V and 2 from J; bases not matched to a gene: 4. Germline CDR1 VENAVY, CDR2 YDSYNSRV. CDR3 sequence (DNA): TGTGCCACCTGGACCGATTATTATAAGAAACTCTTT. Translating it yields CATWTDYYKKLF.

This clone has a handful of counts. The V call is TRGV2, the J call TRGJP1. This CDR3 contains 16 residues. CDR1 is EGSNGY and CDR2 is YDSYNSKV in the germline V gene. Trimming took 5 bases from V and 1 from J; bases not matched to a gene: 10. CDR3: CATWGGVFTTGWFKIF. CDR3 sequence (DNA): TGTGCCACCTGGGGAGGGGTTTTTACCACTGGTTGGTTCAAGATATTT.

In this sample, this clone turned up a few times. This chain connects TRGV2 to TRGJP2. CDR1 and CDR2 (germline): EGSNGY, YDSYNSKV. The CDR3 runs 14 residues. V dropped 3 bases and J dropped 5; count of bases not matched to a gene: 6. The CDR3 region is CATWDFGSDWIKTF. The CDR3 region has the DNA TGTGCCACCTGGGACTTTGGCAGTGATTGGATCAAGACGTTT.

The chain combines TRGV3 with TRGJ1 or TRGJ2. This CDR3 region has 13 residues. CDR1 is VTNTFY and CDR2 is YDVSTARD in the germline V gene (reference sequence). J lost 13 bases, V lost 1 base, and 13 bases had no gene match. The CDR3: CATWDSFIIKKLF. The CDR3 DNA reads TGTGCCACCTGGGACAGTTTTATTATAAAAAAACTCTTT.

This clone appeared a few times. This rearrangement joins TRGV4 to TRGJ1 or TRGJ2. Looked up from germline, CDR1 is EGSTGY and CDR2 is YDSYTSSV. The J segment lost 4 bases and the V segment lost 4 bases, leaving 4 bases of the junction unmatched. The CDR3 spans 12 residues. The CDR3 DNA sequence: TGTGCCACCTGGGAGCTCTATTATAAGAAACTCTTT. Protein sequence: CATWELYYKKLF.